This section outlines one T cell receptor (beta chain) sequence together with its context. This sample stems from a study of blood T cell repertoires in COVID-19. For the study at large: The origin of the acute and convalescent COVID-19 samples was the United States, Italy and Spain.

Measured with immunoSEQ multiplex PCR; TCRdb has only the in-frame clones, and not every one. The sample shows 220,000 or so clones, approximately 90% of them seen only once. CDR1 and CDR2 from the germline V gene are MNHEY and SVGAGI. The CDR3 sequence is 14 residues long. The ends were cut back, 3 bases at V and 4 bases at J, with 12 bases in the middle. Enrollees, about 18 to 89 years old, lived in some 24 US areas. Cohort placement rested on clinical history that participants reported themselves. The sequence was obtained from a woman younger than 30 in a cohort exposed to, infected with or recovered from COVID-19 (not recorded which). This sequence joins TRBV6-5 and TRBJ1-2, with D hard to call. The sample taken for sequencing was PBMCs or T cells enriched from blood (not recorded which). The CDR3 DNA sequence: TGTGCCAGCAGTTATCGGGTTTCAAGCTATGGCTACACCTTC. Encoded protein: CASSYRVSSYGYTF.